A selection of T cell receptor beta chains follows, all from one sample in a study of cytomegalovirus exposure and HLA in healthy donors. Produced via immunoSEQ multiplex PCR; TCRdb's table is partial and in-frame only. The listing records some 130,000 clones. The sequencing sample was made of PBMCs. Receptors were obtained from a woman aged 40 to 49 in good health and CMV-seropositive. Both conserved end residues are part of each CDR3. The D gene is left open where the match is weak.

>TRBD1|TRBV28|TRBJ1-4
CASSAIAGGAINEKLFF
TGTGCCAGCAGTGCTATAGCAGGGGGCGCGATCAATGAAAAACTGTTTTTT
>TRBD1|TRBV2|TRBJ1-1
CASSETGKEAFF
TGTGCCAGCAGTGAGACAGGGAAAGAAGCTTTCTTT
>NA|TRBV19|TRBJ2-1
CASSSEGAPYNEQFF
TGTGCCAGTAGTTCCGAGGGAGCCCCCTACAATGAGCAGTTCTTC
>TRBD1|TRBV29-1|TRBJ1-2
CSVVRQGSYGYTF
TGCAGCGTTGTTCGACAGGGCAGCTATGGCTACACCTTC
>NA|TRBV28|TRBJ1-1
CASSLSGGAHWGTEAFF
TGTGCCAGCAGTTTATCCGGGGGGGCCCACTGGGGCACTGAAGCTTTCTTT
>NA|TRBV6-4|TRBJ1-1
CASSLSGDGTEAFF
TGTGCCAGCAGCCTTTCAGGGGACGGCACTGAAGCTTTCTTT
>TRBD1|TRBV15|TRBJ2-3
CATTLDRAADTQYF
TGTGCCACCACCCTAGACAGGGCGGCAGATACGCAGTATTTT
>NA|TRBV5-1|TRBJ2-6
CASSLEGAGANVLTF
TGCGCCAGCAGCTTAGAGGGGGCTGGGGCCAACGTCCTGACTTTC
>TRBD2|TRBV7-3|TRBJ2-7
CASSLTSGGTYEQYF
TGTGCCAGCAGCTTGACTAGCGGGGGGACTTACGAGCAGTACTTC
>NA|TRBV5-5|TRBJ2-7
CASSLGVGFAYEQYF
TGTGCCAGCAGCTTGGGGGTGGGCTTTGCGTACGAGCAGTACTTC
>TRBD2|TRBV7-9|TRBJ2-3
CASSLLNLGLAGGDTQYF
TGTGCCAGCAGCCTCCTCAATCTTGGACTAGCGGGAGGAGATACGCAGTATTTT
>NA|TRBV28|TRBJ2-5
CASSFAGQETQYF
TGTGCCAGCAGTTTTGCGGGCCAAGAGACCCAGTACTTC
>NA|TRBV12-2|TRBJ1-5
CASRLRTGRQPQHF
TGTGCAAGTCGCTTGCGGACAGGGAGGCAGCCCCAGCATTTT
>NA|TRBV5-4|TRBJ2-1
CASSWPGQRISYNEQFF
TGTGCCAGCAGCTGGCCCGGACAGCGGATATCCTACAATGAGCAGTTCTTC
>NA|TRBV19|TRBJ2-2
CASSSGDTSNTGELFF
TGTGCCAGTAGTTCCGGGGACACTTCGAACACCGGGGAGCTGTTTTTT
>NA|TRBV20-1|TRBJ1-4
CSGSRYEKLFF
TGCAGTGGATCTCGGTACGAAAAACTGTTTTTT
>TRBD2|TRBV5-8|TRBJ2-1
CASSSGGTSYRNEQFF
TGTGCCAGCAGCTCCGGGGGGACTAGCTATCGTAATGAGCAGTTCTTC
>NA|TRBV7-3|TRBJ2-3
CASSSGGTDTQYF
TGTGCCAGCAGCTCCGGGGGCACAGATACGCAGTATTTT
>TRBD1|TRBV5-6|TRBJ2-6
CASSWTGLASGANVLTF
TGTGCCAGCAGCTGGACAGGGTTGGCCTCTGGGGCCAACGTCCTGACTTTC
>NA|TRBV6-1|TRBJ1-5
CASHQGNQPQHF
TGTGCCAGCCATCAGGGGAATCAGCCCCAGCATTTT
>NA|TRBV5-1|TRBJ2-7
CASSLAGLYEQYF
TGCGCCAGCAGCTTGGCAGGCCTCTACGAGCAGTACTTC
>NA|TRBV15|TRBJ2-5
CATSRAFGDRGLAAEETQYF
TGTGCCACCAGCAGAGCCTTCGGAGACAGGGGTCTAGCGGCAGAAGAGACCCAGTACTTC
>NA|TRBV7-2|TRBJ2-5
CASSGQGETQYF
TGTGCCAGCAGCGGGCAGGGGGAGACCCAGTACTTC
>TRBD2|TRBV5-8|TRBJ2-5
CASSLALGRGQETQYF
TGTGCCAGCAGCTTGGCTCTGGGGCGGGGGCAAGAGACCCAGTACTTC
>TRBD1|TRBV7-6|TRBJ2-7
CASSGHRGAGYEQYF
TGTGCCAGCAGCGGCCACAGGGGGGCGGGCTACGAGCAGTACTTC
>TRBD2|TRBV5-4|TRBJ2-3
CASSLDAGGPDTQYF
TGTGCCAGCAGCTTAGACGCGGGAGGGCCCGATACGCAGTATTTT
>TRBD1|TRBV9|TRBJ2-2
CASSGPPGQNNPNTGELFF
TGTGCCAGCAGCGGTCCTCCGGGACAGAATAACCCGAACACCGGGGAGCTGTTTTTT
>NA|TRBV11-3|TRBJ2-2
CASRTANTGELFF
TGTGCCAGCAGGACAGCGAACACCGGGGAGCTGTTTTTT
>TRBD2|TRBV29-1|TRBJ2-3
CSVDRLAGREYTQYF
TGCAGCGTTGACAGGCTAGCCGGGAGGGAGTATACGCAGTATTTT
>TRBD1|TRBV14|TRBJ2-7
CASSHRHTPGQGNYEQYF
TGTGCCAGCAGCCACCGACATACTCCGGGACAGGGAAACTACGAGCAGTACTTC
>TRBD1|TRBV4-3|TRBJ2-7
CASSQEETGGPEQYF
TGCGCCAGCAGCCAAGAGGAGACAGGGGGCCCCGAGCAGTACTTC
>NA|TRBV4-1|TRBJ2-1
CASSQPVAAYNEQFF
TGCGCCAGCAGCCAGCCGGTAGCGGCTTACAATGAGCAGTTCTTC
>NA|TRBV5-4|TRBJ2-6
CASSLTQPSGANVLTF
TGTGCCAGCAGCTTGACACAACCCTCTGGGGCCAACGTCCTGACTTTC
>NA|TRBV5-1|TRBJ2-3
CASFGGGSTDTQYF
TGCGCCAGCTTTGGGGGGGGCAGCACAGATACGCAGTATTTT
>NA|TRBV4-2|TRBJ1-3
CASSTAAGNLNTIYF
TGTGCCAGCAGCACTGCTGCCGGGAATCTAAACACCATATATTTT
>TRBD1|TRBV6-1|TRBJ1-1
CASSLDRADTEAFF
TGTGCCAGCAGTTTAGACAGGGCGGACACTGAAGCTTTCTTT
>NA|TRBV28|TRBJ1-5
CASSVQGSGNQPQHF
TGTGCCAGCAGTGTACAGGGATCTGGCAATCAGCCCCAGCATTTT
>NA|TRBV2|TRBJ1-5
CASRQLSNQPQHF
TGTGCCAGCCGACAGCTTAGCAATCAGCCCCAGCATTTT
>NA|TRBV6-1|TRBJ2-7
CASSPVWDKTYEQYF
TGTGCCAGCAGCCCAGTCTGGGACAAGACCTACGAGCAGTACTTC
>NA|TRBV28|TRBJ2-2
CASTPSRTGELFF
TGTGCCAGCACCCCCTCCAGGACTGGGGAGCTGTTTTTT
>NA|TRBV5-1|TRBJ2-2
CASSSGITANTGELFF
TGCGCCAGCAGCTCAGGTATTACAGCAAACACCGGGGAGCTGTTTTTT
>NA|TRBV9|TRBJ2-2
CASSVAGDTGELFF
TGTGCCAGCAGCGTAGCCGGGGATACCGGGGAGCTGTTTTTT
>TRBD2|TRBV7-2|TRBJ2-5
CASSLSREGGTQYF
TGTGCCAGCAGCTTATCGCGGGAGGGCGGGACCCAGTACTTC
>TRBD1|TRBV30|TRBJ1-1
CAWSSQGKTFF
TGTGCCTGGAGTTCACAGGGGAAAACTTTCTTT
>NA|TRBV10-2|TRBJ2-1
CASSPGTFSYNEQFF
TGCGCCAGCAGCCCCGGGACTTTTTCCTACAATGAGCAGTTCTTC
>NA|TRBV5-1|TRBJ2-6
CASSLAFLSGANVLTF
TGCGCCAGCAGCTTGGCTTTTCTCTCTGGGGCCAACGTCCTGACTTTC